What follows is one T cell receptor (beta chain) and its context. The antigen remains undetermined. This entry is derived from a study of shared clonotypes between healthy human individuals. Study at large: Per donor, three plates held CD4 naive cells, three held CD4 memory, two held CD8 naive and one held CD8 memory. Study conclusions and caveats: Among the subsets, naive ones generally showed larger estimated richness than memory ones.

The germline V gene encodes CDR1 MNHEY and CDR2 SVGAGI. Deletions cut 8 bases from V and 5 bases from J, with 21 bases between. CDR3 length: 15 residues. Running of the assay took place at deep level. Sequencing used immunoSEQ multiplex PCR; TCRdb keeps in-frame clones, though not all of them. The table includes roughly 2 million clones, approximately 95% detected once. The J gene is TRBJ2-5, the V gene TRBV6-5; a possible D gene is TRBD2 (6 bases). The sequenced material came from naive CD4+ T cells sorted from blood. The subset denotes: CD45RA+ positively selected. The TCR comes from a man between 18 and 29 years old in good health. The CDR3 spells CASVGQLGGSETQYF. The CDR3 nucleotides read TGTGCCAGCGTGGGCCAACTGGGGGGTTCGGAGACCCAGTACTTC.